This TCR beta chain comes out of a study of CD8 T cells in ankylosing spondylitis. Comments on this clonotype: Its specificity is not known.

A single record per CDR3 protein comes from TCRdb applying MiXCR to the 5' RACE reads. The sample yields roughly 470,000 distinct CDR3 sequences, around 26% seen once. The CDR3 is 14 residues long. Trimming removed 1 base from V and 1 base from J, with 7 bases in between. In germline, CDR1 is SGHTA, CDR2 FQGNSA. Study-level points and caveats: Seemingly characteristic of ankylosing spondylitis blood was a TCR beta motif consisting of about 8 highly homologous variants.

The source of this sequence is a male donor with ankylosing spondylitis. The sample comprised blood, either unsorted or a sorted T cell fraction (not recorded which). The V and J genes are TRBV7-2 and TRBJ1-1; D gene unclear. CDR3 sequence: CASSLGRSNTEAFF. The CDR3 DNA follows: TGTGCCAGCAGCTTAGGCAGGTCGAACACTGAAGCTTTCTTT.